These T cell receptor beta chains were read from a single sample in a study of blood T cell repertoires in COVID-19. Method: immunoSEQ multiplex PCR; TCRdb's copy keeps in-frame clones and lacks some. The data contain 55,000 to 65,000 clones, 75% to 90% of them singletons. The sample taken for sequencing was peripheral blood. All receptors derive from a human donor in a cohort sampled during active COVID-19. The CDR3 runs from the conserved cysteine through the conserved F or W. The D gene is left open where the match is weak. Clone size appears in some rows only: once, few, many, or a class for an expanded clone.

cdr3_nt	cdr3_aa	v_call	j_call	clone_size	d_call
TGTGCCAGCTCACAGTCATCGAACAGGGTAAGCGAGCAGTACTTC	CASSQSSNRVSEQYF	TRBV18	TRBJ2-7	NA	NA
TGTGCCAGCAGCCAGCATGAGCGGGGGGAAGGAAGGGATACGCAGTATTTT	CASSQHERGEGRDTQYF	TRBV3-1/TRBV3-2	TRBJ2-3	NA	TRBD2
TGCAGTGCTAGTGCCACCCTAGCGGGAGTGGGGGAGCAGTACTTC	CSASATLAGVGEQYF	TRBV20-1	TRBJ2-7	NA	TRBD2
TGTGCCAGCAGTTATCGGGACATCAACTATGGCTACACCTTC	CASSYRDINYGYTF	TRBV6-5	TRBJ1-2	NA	NA
TGTGCCAGCAGCCCCCCCGGGAAGAAAACCTCCTATGGCTACACCTTC	CASSPPGKKTSYGYTF	TRBV5-6	TRBJ1-2	NA	NA
TGCGCCAGCAGCCACGGGCCCGGACAGTCTAACTATGGCTACACCTTC	CASSHGPGQSNYGYTF	TRBV4-1	TRBJ1-2	NA	NA
TGTGCCAGCAGTGAACGCCGACAGTACACTGAAGCTTTCTTT	CASSERRQYTEAFF	TRBV2	TRBJ1-1	NA	NA
TGTGCCTGGAGTTACCCGGGGGTCGGCGGGGAGCTGTTTTTT	CAWSYPGVGGELFF	TRBV30	TRBJ2-2	NA	NA
TGTGCCAGCAGCATTAAGGGGGTTGTCTATGGCTACACCTTC	CASSIKGVVYGYTF	TRBV7-2	TRBJ1-2	NA	NA
TGTGCCAGCAGTTTATCTCCGAACACTGAAGCTTTCTTT	CASSLSPNTEAFF	TRBV12-3/TRBV12-4	TRBJ1-1	NA	NA
TGTGCCAGCAGCCGGGGGGGCTGGGATACGCAGTATTTT	CASSRGGWDTQYF	TRBV6-4	TRBJ2-3	NA	TRBD2
TGTGCCACCAGTCGGGACTCCTACGAGCAGTACTTC	CATSRDSYEQYF	TRBV24-1	TRBJ2-7	NA	NA
TGTGCCACCAGTGACGCTTCGGCGGGGCCCTACGAGCAGTACTTC	CATSDASAGPYEQYF	TRBV24-1	TRBJ2-7	NA	NA
TGTGCCAGCAGAAGCGGGGGGGCAGGTGATACGCAGTATTTT	CASRSGGAGDTQYF	TRBV2	TRBJ2-3	NA	TRBD2
TGTGCCAGCAGTTACAGGGCGGGAGCTGGAAACACCATATATTTT	CASSYRAGAGNTIYF	TRBV6-5	TRBJ1-3	NA	NA
TGTGCCAGCAATCCGGGACAGGGTTTCACCGGGGAGCTGTTTTTT	CASNPGQGFTGELFF	TRBV11-2	TRBJ2-2	NA	TRBD1
TGTGCCAGCACCTCGATCGGACTAGCGGGGAGTGAGCAGTTCTTC	CASTSIGLAGSEQFF	TRBV6-5	TRBJ2-1	few	TRBD2
TGTGCCAGCAGCCTGGCGGGGACAGGGGTAATCGGCACTGAAGCTTTCTTT	CASSLAGTGVIGTEAFF	TRBV11-2	TRBJ1-1	once	TRBD1
TGTGCCAGCAGCCAGCGGGGGGGGCAAGGAGGCGGGGAGCTGTTTTTT	CASSQRGGQGGGELFF	TRBV5-5	TRBJ2-2	NA	TRBD2
TGTGCCAGCAATCAGGGTGTAGGTATCGGTGGCTACACCTTC	CASNQGVGIGGYTF	TRBV2	TRBJ1-2	NA	NA
TGTGCCAGCAGTATGGTTACAAGAATGTACAATGAGCAGTTCTTC	CASSMVTRMYNEQFF	TRBV2	TRBJ2-1	NA	NA
TGCGCCAGCAGCCCCTGGGACACTATGAATTCACCCCTCCACTTT	CASSPWDTMNSPLHF	TRBV5-1	TRBJ1-6	NA	NA
TGTGCCACCAGCATCCGACTAGATTCGTACAATGAGCAGTTCTTC	CATSIRLDSYNEQFF	TRBV15	TRBJ2-1	NA	NA
TGTGCCACCAGCAAGGGACTCCAAGAGACCCAGTACTTC	CATSKGLQETQYF	TRBV15	TRBJ2-5	NA	NA
TGTGCCAGCAGCGCGGGCCAAGCGGACCAAGAGACCCAGTACTTC	CASSAGQADQETQYF	TRBV9	TRBJ2-5	once	NA
TGTGCCAGCTCAACCTCACAGGGTTTCTCTGAAGCTTTCTTT	CASSTSQGFSEAFF	TRBV18	TRBJ1-1	NA	NA
TGTGCCAGCAGCTTAGCCCGCGGGGCGAACACCGGGGAGCTGTTTTTT	CASSLARGANTGELFF	TRBV13	TRBJ2-2	NA	NA
TGTGCCAGTAGTATAGAGATGGGAGGGCCCTCTTACACAGATACGCAGTATTTT	CASSIEMGGPSYTDTQYF	TRBV19	TRBJ2-3	NA	TRBD2
TGTGCCAGCAGCTTAGGTGTGGGGGGGCAGCCCCAGCATTTT	CASSLGVGGQPQHF	TRBV7-2	TRBJ1-5	NA	NA
TGTGCCAGCAGCTCGCTAGCATCCTACAATGAGCAGTTCTTC	CASSSLASYNEQFF	TRBV11-2	TRBJ2-1	many	NA
TGTGCCAGCTACTTCCTCCCAGCCGGCGGAAGCACAGATACGCAGTATTTT	CASYFLPAGGSTDTQYF	TRBV27	TRBJ2-3	few	NA
TGTGCCGGAGGAAAGAGCTCCTATAATTCACCCCTCCACTTT	CAGGKSSYNSPLHF	TRBV2	TRBJ1-6	NA	NA
TGTGCCAGCACCTCGGGACAGGGGCTGGAAAAACTGTTTTTT	CASTSGQGLEKLFF	TRBV3-1/TRBV3-2	TRBJ1-4	NA	TRBD1
TGTGCCAGCAGCGAACCTCTAGAAAAACTGTTTTTT	CASSEPLEKLFF	TRBV7-6	TRBJ1-4	NA	NA
TGTGCCAGCAGTTACGTGAGAGACGGGGGAGCCGGGGAGCTGTTTTTT	CASSYVRDGGAGELFF	TRBV6-6	TRBJ2-2	NA	NA
TGCGCCAGCAGCCTGCTCGGGGATAGCTCCTACGAGCAGTACTTC	CASSLLGDSSYEQYF	TRBV5-1	TRBJ2-7	NA	NA
TGCGCCAGCAGAGCCAGGGAGGGCACCGGGGAGCTGTTTTTT	CASRAREGTGELFF	TRBV5-1	TRBJ2-2	many	TRBD2
TGTGCCAGCAGCTTGGCGGCGGGGCCTGGCTACGAGCAGTACTTC	CASSLAAGPGYEQYF	TRBV5-4	TRBJ2-7	NA	NA
TGCGCCAGCAGCATCTCCGGGACAGGGGTCTCTGGCTACACCTTC	CASSISGTGVSGYTF	TRBV5-1	TRBJ1-2	NA	TRBD1
TGCGCCAGCAGCTTGACGGGACAGACTTCCTACGAGCAGTACTTC	CASSLTGQTSYEQYF	TRBV5-1	TRBJ2-7	NA	TRBD1
TGTGCCAGCAGCTTAGATGAGCTCTATGAGCAGTTCTTC	CASSLDELYEQFF	TRBV11-2	TRBJ2-1	NA	NA
TGTGCCAGCAGCTTAGCAGGGGGTCACACCATATATTTT	CASSLAGGHTIYF	TRBV7-8	TRBJ1-3	NA	NA
TGTGCCAGCACCCCAGGGTACAGGGGATGGAACACTGAAGCTTTCTTT	CASTPGYRGWNTEAFF	TRBV27	TRBJ1-1	NA	TRBD1
TGTGCCAGTGAAACGGGGGGCCGCAATCAGCCCCAGCATTTT	CASETGGRNQPQHF	TRBV19	TRBJ1-5	NA	NA
TGTGCCAGCAGCCAAGGCGGCCTCTACGAGCAGTACTTC	CASSQGGLYEQYF	TRBV3-1/TRBV3-2	TRBJ2-7	NA	NA
TGCGCCAGCAGCCCCAGGACAGGGGGCGGCTCGGAGCAGTACTTC	CASSPRTGGGSEQYF	TRBV5-1	TRBJ2-7	few	TRBD1
TGCGCCAGCAGTCAATCGAGTGGGACAGGGTGTCCCTACAATGAGCAGTTCTTC	CASSQSSGTGCPYNEQFF	TRBV23-1	TRBJ2-1	NA	TRBD1
TGCGCCAGCAGTCGGGACTACAACACCGGGGAGCTGTTTTTT	CASSRDYNTGELFF	TRBV10-1	TRBJ2-2	NA	TRBD2
TGCGCCAGCAGCTTGTCCCGGGACAGGGGTCGAAACACTGAAGCTTTCTTT	CASSLSRDRGRNTEAFF	TRBV5-1	TRBJ1-1	NA	TRBD1
TGTGCCAGCAGCCACTTCCGGGACAGTGCAGACCAGCCCCAGCATTTT	CASSHFRDSADQPQHF	TRBV3-1/TRBV3-2	TRBJ1-5	few	TRBD1
TGTGCCAGCAGCCCACCCACAGGGGGTGAGACCCAGTACTTC	CASSPPTGGETQYF	TRBV7-9	TRBJ2-5	NA	TRBD1
TGTGCCAGCAGTATGAGCGGGGGGGCCGGTGAGACCCAGTACTTC	CASSMSGGAGETQYF	TRBV25-1	TRBJ2-5	NA	TRBD2
TGCGCCAGCAGCTTGGGCCCCAGGGGGTCAACTAATGAAAAACTGTTTTTT	CASSLGPRGSTNEKLFF	TRBV5-1	TRBJ1-4	NA	TRBD1
TGTGCCAGCAGACCCCCTAGCGGGGCGAACATTCAGTACTTC	CASRPPSGANIQYF	TRBV6-5	TRBJ2-4	NA	TRBD2
TGCGCCAGCAACCAAGAGGGAAGCGGGTTCTTCACCGGGGAGCTGTTTTTT	CASNQEGSGFFTGELFF	TRBV4-1	TRBJ2-2	NA	NA